This TCR beta chain stems from a study of blood T cell repertoires in COVID-19. Whole-study context: The samples span acute and convalescent COVID-19 from the United States, Italy and Spain. Sources were T cells, B-cell-depleted T cells, or PBMCs; the material itself was cDNA or gDNA.

As handled by the study authors: Estimation of nucleated cell counts relied on the amplification of reference gene primers. TCRdb's copy holds only in-frame clones and misses some; the assay was immunoSEQ multiplex PCR. The DNA gave D and trimming, while V, J and clone size come from that table. The top ten hold approximately 40% of the sample, which has some 150,000 clones, 87% seen once. The length of the CDR3 is 11 residues. Germline V lookup: CDR1 DFQATT, CDR2 SNEGSKA (reference sequence). Trimming took off 2 bases at V and 6 bases at J, with 7 bases between the two ends. Source material: peripheral blood. This TCR was recovered from a man aged 50-59 years who had recovered from COVID-19. The rearrangement uses TRBV20-1 and TRBJ1-2, with D perhaps matching TRBD1 (6 bases). In DNA form, the CDR3 reads TGCAGTGCTAGATACAGGGATGGCTACACCTTC. It yields the protein CSARYRDGYTF.